This T cell receptor (beta chain) was found in a study of human T cells and chemical hapten exposure. Study-wide findings and caveats: Among TCRs, those above 1 in 1000 frequency were unaffected by DPC sensitization.

V lost 3 bases, J lost 0 bases, and 6 bases stayed unmatched. CDR3 size: 18 residues. Looked up from germline, CDR1 is KGHSH and CDR2 is LQKENI. On this clonotype itself: Antigen: not known.

It was unfractionated whole blood from which total RNA was extracted. During construction of the library, unique molecular identifiers were attached to individual cDNA molecules for quantitative, reproducible TCR counting. MiXCR, run by TCRdb on the 5' RACE reads, gives a single entry per CDR3 protein. The sample carries under 85,000 distinct CDR3 sequences, 7% to 8% recorded once. V gene TRBV18 combines with J gene TRBJ2-6; 9 bases map to TRBD1. The TCR was taken from a male donor in good health. CDR3 DNA: TGTGCCAGCTCACCTCAGGGACAGGGACTCTCTGGGGCCAACGTCCTGACTTTC. This translates into CASSPQGQGLSGANVLTF.